The clone carrying this T cell receptor beta chain was seen once. Its specificity is not known. Clones were sequenced by immunoSEQ multiplex PCR, and TCRdb holds only the in-frame ones, with some missing. Seen here are some 320,000 clones, around 84% observed once, and the top ten hold around 1.9%. CDR3 length equals 13 residues. Per germline, CDR1 MNHEY and CDR2 SVGAGI. V lost 6 bases and J 4 bases, leaving 12 bases between the germline ends. Regarding treatment: about 20 received Ad26.COV2.S at low or high dose, single or two shots; about 5 received placebo; per-sample allocation not given. Specimens were obtained on day 63 following the first vaccine or placebo injection. The record originates from a study of Ad26.COV2.S vaccination and SARS-CoV-2 variants. Study-level results: Participants in the vaccine arm had higher spike-specific TCR breadth; placebo recipients had lower. Breadth of non-spike TCRs did not differ between vaccinees and placebo recipients.

The receptor was isolated from a person between 18 and 59 years old who received the Ad26.COV2.S COVID-19 vaccine or a placebo. The input for sequencing was peripheral blood, taken in a trial of Ad26.COV2.S vaccine versus placebo. V gene TRBV6-5 combines with J gene TRBJ1-1, with D maybe TRBD1 (5 bases). As DNA, the CDR3 is TGTGCCAGCAGCCAGGGTTTGGTCACTGAAGCTTTCTTT. Its protein product is CASSQGLVTEAFF.